In this sample, the clone carrying this TCR beta chain turned up once. This sample was included in a study of T cell changes during pregnancy in multiple sclerosis. Profiled with immunoSEQ multiplex PCR; TCRdb holds only in-frame clones, not every one. The repertoire consists of 40,000 to 60,000 clones, with roughly 94% occurring once and the leading ten covering 0.45% to 0.55%. Germline V gene sequence: CDR1 MNHEY, CDR2 SVGAGI. This CDR3 spans 16 amino acids. V lost 2 bases, J lost 2 bases, and 16 bases lay in between. This TCR was sampled from a female donor with multiple sclerosis, enrolled in a pregnancy study. The rearrangement links TRBV6-5 to TRBJ2-7; D may be TRBD1 (7 bases). The material was CD4+ T cells from peripheral blood mononuclear cells, obtained in the first trimester of pregnancy. CDR3 sequence (DNA): TGTGCCAGCAGTTACACGAGACAGGGAGGCACCTACGAGCAGTACTTC. Translating it yields CASSYTRQGGTYEQYF.